Below are 31 T cell receptor beta chains sequenced from a single sample in a study of spatial heterogeneity in lung cancer. TCRdb re-called the 5' RACE reads with MiXCR, one entry per CDR3 protein. The sample has 85,000 to 100,000 distinct CDR3 sequences; over 9.5% are singletons. Noted time point: sample taken at primary tumor resection. The sequenced sample was PBMCs, obtained at surgery. The receptor source for this set is a male donor with early-stage non-small cell lung cancer.

Only a few counts were recorded for this clonotype. The chain joins TRBV30 to TRBJ2-3, with D possibly TRBD2 on 5 matching bases. Germline V gene sequence: CDR1 GTSNPN, CDR2 SVGIG (reference sequence). Trimming cost V 0 bases and J 6 bases, with 13 bases left between them. CDR3 size: 14 residues. The CDR3 coding sequence is TGTGCCTGGAGTGTACCGGCCCAGCGGGATACGCAGTATTTT. This codes for CAWSVPAQRDTQYF.

This clonotype was seen more than once but under ten times. The chain employs TRBV6-1 and TRBJ1-5; no definite D call. The CDR3 runs to 16 residues. Trimming took 10 bases from V and 4 from J, leaving 23 bases between them. Germline CDR1 is MNHNS and CDR2 is SASEGT. CDR3 region: CATRMVLQPINQPQHF. In DNA, the CDR3 is TGTGCCACCCGAATGGTGTTACAGCCCATAAATCAGCCCCAGCATTTT.

The rearrangement links TRBV7-9 to TRBJ2-3; 8 nucleotides agree with TRBD1. V trimming: 5 bases; J trimming: 0 bases; junction bases outside the gene matches: 7. The germline gives CDR1 SEHNR, CDR2 FQNEAQ (reference sequence). This CDR3 has 16 amino acids. CDR3 sequence: CASSQGALYSTDTQYF. The CDR3 DNA reads as TGTGCCAGCAGCCAGGGGGCCCTTTACAGCACAGATACGCAGTATTTT. The variable domain in full, completed from reference TRBV7-9 and TRBJ2-3, reads DTGVSQNPRHKITKRGQNVTFRCDPISEHNRLYWYRQTLGQGPEFLTYFQNEAQLEKSRLLSDRFSAERPKGSFSTLEIQRTEQGDSAMYLCASSQGALYSTDTQYFGPGTRLTVL.

V usage is TRBV28 and J usage is TRBJ2-7; 11 nucleotides agree with TRBD2. Germline V gives CDR1 MDHEN, CDR2 SYDVKM. The CDR3 extends over 19 amino acids. The V and J ends lost 3 bases and 5 bases, in that order; junction bases with no gene match: 18. The CDR3 sequence is CASSLPTVRSGRALHEQYF. CDR3 bases: TGTGCCAGCAGTTTGCCGACAGTGCGTAGCGGGAGGGCCCTCCACGAGCAGTACTTC.

This clonotype was observed at least ten times. V gene TRBV23-1 combines with J gene TRBJ2-1; TRBD2 aligns across 7 bases. TRBV23-1 falls under the ORF class, with uncertain function. CDR3 length: 16 residues. V lost 2 bases, J lost 1 base, and 5 bases stayed unmatched. CDR3 sequence reads: CASSQGEGGSYNEQFF. The CDR3 nucleotides are TGCGCCAGCAGTCAAGGGGAGGGTGGTTCCTACAATGAGCAGTTCTTC.

The chain recombines TRBV10-3 with TRBJ2-7, with 7 bases aligning to TRBD2. Germline CDR1 ENHRY, CDR2 SYGVKD. V lost 6 bases to trimming and J lost 6 bases; unmatched junction nucleotides: 11. CDR3 length: 14 amino acids. CDR3 DNA: TGTGCCATCAGAGCGGGGCAGGGTCTGAGCGAGCAGTACTTC. Protein: CAIRAGQGLSEQYF.

This clonotype came up once. V usage is TRBV7-3 and J usage is TRBJ1-1, with D unresolved. V lost 8 bases and J lost 2, with 12 bases in between. This CDR3 has 13 residues. Germline assignment: CDR1 SGHTA and CDR2 FQGTGA. This chain's CDR3 is CASGKGFNTEAFF. The CDR3 nucleotides read TGTGCCAGCGGGAAGGGTTTCAACACTGAAGCTTTCTTT.

In this sample, this clonotype turned up a few times. The DNA of the CDR3 is TGTGCCAGCAGGGTGGGAGCGGGAGACTACAATGAGCAGTTCTTC. This encodes CASRVGAGDYNEQFF. The chain uses TRBV3-1 and TRBJ2-1; 8 nucleotides agree with TRBD2. V dropped 6 bases and J dropped 3; count of bases not matched to a gene: 7. Germline assignment: CDR1 LGHDT and CDR2 YNNKEL (reference sequence). This CDR3 has 15 amino acids.

The chain employs TRBV27 and TRBJ2-7; 10 bases are a match to TRBD1. The CDR3 extends over 15 amino acids. Trimming took 2 bases from V and 4 from J; bases not matched to a gene: 5. Looked up from germline, CDR1 is MNHEY and CDR2 is SMNVEV (reference sequence). The CDR3 bases are TGTGCCAGCAGTTTAAGAGGGACAGGGGCTTACGAGCAGTACTTC. Translated, it gives CASSLRGTGAYEQYF.

This chain connects TRBV7-9 to TRBJ2-7, with D possibly TRBD2 on 6 matching bases. The CDR3 runs 17 residues. V gave up 3 bases and J gave up 4 bases, with 22 bases separating them. Germline CDR1 is SEHNR and CDR2 is FQNEAQ (reference sequence). CDR3 sequence: CASSFIPGAVLVYEQYF. In DNA, the CDR3 is TGTGCCAGCAGCTTTATACCGGGAGCGGTCCTAGTATACGAGCAGTACTTC.

The V gene is TRBV20-1, the J gene TRBJ2-5, with 10 bases fitting TRBD1. Unmatched junction bases numbered 3, after V lost 3 bases and J lost 5 bases. Germline CDR1 and CDR2: DFQATT and SNEGSKA (reference sequence). The CDR3 extends over 13 amino acids. CDR3 sequence: CSARTGGLETQYF. In DNA, the CDR3 is TGCAGTGCTAGGACAGGGGGCCTGGAGACCCAGTACTTC.

This sequence joins TRBV29-1 and TRBJ1-1, with TRBD1 as a possible D gene (6 bases). CDR1 and CDR2 (germline): SQVTM, ANQGSEA. V was shortened by 6 bases and J by 0 bases, with 11 bases between the two germline ends. The CDR3 is 13 amino acids. CDR3 region: CSVLTGMNTEAFF. The CDR3 nucleotides are TGCAGCGTCCTGACAGGAATGAACACTGAAGCTTTCTTT.

This clonotype has a count of ten or more. This chain joins TRBV23-1 and TRBJ2-1, with TRBD2 as a possible D gene (5 bases). TRBV23-1 is identified as an open reading frame with a role that is uncertain. This CDR3 is built from 13 residues. V was clipped by 4 bases and J by 11 bases, with 15 bases between them. CDR3 DNA: TGCGCCAGCAGTCGCGGAGGAGAGGTAAAGCAGTTCTTC. It translates to CASSRGGEVKQFF.

This clonotype was seen only a few times. The rearrangement joins TRBV6-2 or TRBV6-3 to TRBJ1-4; D uncertain. The V end was cut by 6 bases, the J end by 0 bases, with 14 bases between. Germline lookup yields CDR1 MNHEY and CDR2 SVGEGT. The CDR3 totals 16 residues. The CDR3 DNA is TGTGCCAGCAGACTCGCCGGATTTGCAACTAATGAAAAACTGTTTTTT. As protein: CASRLAGFATNEKLFF.

This clonotype was observed a handful of times. The rearrangement uses TRBV7-2 and TRBJ1-5; D ambiguous. The CDR3 has 14 residues. Germline-derived CDR1 and CDR2 are SGHTA and FQGNSA. V was clipped by 0 bases and J by 3 bases, with 6 bases between them. This CDR3 is CASSLAEFNQPQHF. The CDR3 DNA reads as TGTGCCAGCAGCTTAGCAGAATTCAATCAGCCCCAGCATTTT.

The CDR3 loop is CASSYRAYEQYF. The CDR3 bases are TGTGCCAGCAGCTACCGGGCCTACGAGCAGTACTTC. The V and J genes are TRBV11-2 and TRBJ2-7; D is undetermined. With 4 bases removed from V and 2 bases from J, the gap between germline ends came to 6 bases. The germline V gene has CDR1 SGHAT and CDR2 FQNNGV. The length of the CDR3 is 12 residues.

This clonotype was seen a handful of times. The chain couples TRBV30 to TRBJ1-1, with D tentatively TRBD1 (6 bases). This CDR3 is 14 amino acids long. V gave up 2 bases and J gave up 0 bases, with 10 bases separating them. Germline V CDR1 and CDR2: GTSNPN, SVGIG (reference sequence). The CDR3 DNA reads as TGTGCCTGGAGTCCCGACAGGATGAACACTGAAGCTTTCTTT. As protein: CAWSPDRMNTEAFF.

The chain uses TRBV12-3 or TRBV12-4 and TRBJ1-2, with TRBD1 matching over 9 bases. The CDR3 is 20 amino acids. Unmatched junction bases numbered 19, after V lost 5 bases and J lost 0 bases. The CDR3 spells CASSLSGTGRPYSSNYGYTF. CDR3 nucleotides: TGTGCCAGCAGTCTCTCCGGGACAGGGAGACCCTATTCGTCTAACTATGGCTACACCTTC.

This clonotype was picked up a small number of times. J is TRBJ2-5 and V is TRBV5-1; 7 nucleotides agree with TRBD1. CDR1 SGHRS and CDR2 YFSETQ come from the germline V gene. V gave up 0 bases and J gave up 4 bases; unmatched junction bases: 6. This CDR3 contains 15 residues. CDR3 region: CASSLGVQGVETQYF. The CDR3 DNA reads TGCGCCAGCAGCTTGGGCGTCCAGGGGGTAGAGACCCAGTACTTC.

V and J are TRBV11-2 and TRBJ2-3, with a tentative D call TRBD1 (5 bases). The CDR3 is made up of 14 amino acids. Germline CDR1 and CDR2: SGHAT and FQNNGV. Trimming left V 5 bases short and J 2 bases short, with 11 bases between. DNA for the CDR3: TGTGCCAGCAGCCCACGACAGACCACAGATACGCAGTATTTT. This gives the protein CASSPRQTTDTQYF. Together with reference TRBV11-2 and TRBJ2-3, the CDR3 gives the full variable domain: EAGVAQSPRYKIIEKRQSVAFWCNPISGHATLYWYQQILGQGPKLLIQFQNNGVVDDSQLPKDRFSAERLKGVDSTLKIQPAKLEDSAVYLCASSPRQTTDTQYFGPGTRLTVL.

The table lists this clonotype with a few counts. The rearrangement uses TRBV2 and TRBJ1-6, with D hard to call. Germline assignment: CDR1 SNHLY and CDR2 FYNNEI. Trimming removed 6 bases at V and 5 bases at J, with 11 bases between. The CDR3 runs 14 residues. In DNA form, the CDR3 reads TGTGCCAGCAGCGTGAACTATAATAATTCACCCCTCCACTTT. Its translation: CASSVNYNNSPLHF. The full variable domain, completed using reference TRBV2 and TRBJ1-6, is EPEVTQTPSHQVTQMGQEVILRCVPISNHLYFYWYRQILGQKVEFLVSFYNNEISEKSEIFDDQFSVERPDGSNFTLKIRSTKLEDSAMYFCASSVNYNNSPLHFGNGTRLTVT.

In its sample, this clonotype was seen a few times. This chain uses TRBV30 with TRBJ1-2; no firm D call. Germline V gene sequence: CDR1 GTSNPN, CDR2 SVGIG (reference sequence). This CDR3 has 14 amino acids. V lost 6 bases, J lost 2 bases, and 16 bases lay in between. The CDR3 nucleotides read TGTGCCTGCAGTCTCGCATTGGCGAACTATGGCTACACCTTC. Its translation: CACSLALANYGYTF.

This clonotype came up many times. This chain's CDR3 is CSVPGQGWETQYF. The DNA for the CDR3 is TGCAGCGTTCCGGGACAGGGCTGGGAGACCCAGTACTTC. This sequence joins TRBV29-1 and TRBJ2-5, with 9 bases matching TRBD1. The CDR3 has 13 residues. Losses at the gene ends were 5 bases for V and 5 bases for J; bases not matched to a gene: 6. Germline CDR1 SQVTM, CDR2 ANQGSEA.

In its sample, this clonotype was seen many times. J is TRBJ2-7 and V is TRBV6-5; D is perhaps TRBD1 (6 bases). Germline CDR1 reads MNHEY; CDR2 reads SVGAGI. V dropped 5 bases and J dropped 3 bases, with 11 bases sitting between them. CDR3 length equals 13 residues. This CDR3 reads CASSDGTIYEQYF. CDR3 bases: TGTGCCAGCAGTGACGGGACAATCTACGAGCAGTACTTC.

The table lists this clonotype with many counts. The CDR3 spells CASSQTGVYEQYF. The CDR3 DNA reads as TGTGCCAGCAGTCAAACAGGGGTATACGAGCAGTACTTC. V usage is TRBV27 and J usage is TRBJ2-7; 7 nucleotides match TRBD1. V was clipped by 5 bases and J by 4 bases; unmatched bases: 5. Germline CDR1 and CDR2: MNHEY and SMNVEV (reference sequence). This CDR3 is 13 amino acids long.

V and J are TRBV12-3 or TRBV12-4 and TRBJ1-6; the D gene is possibly TRBD1 (5 bases). V lost 4 bases to trimming and J lost 9 bases, with 10 bases between them. The length of the CDR3 is 13 residues. The CDR3 DNA reads as TGTGCCAGCAGTTGGGGGTCCTTTTCACCCCTCCACTTT. This gives the protein CASSWGSFSPLHF.

The rearrangement joins TRBV19 to TRBJ1-5; D is perhaps TRBD1 (6 bases). V was cut by 1 base and J by 5 bases, with 12 bases left in between. The CDR3 is 15 residues long. Germline V gene lookup returns CDR1 LNHDA and CDR2 SQIVND (reference sequence). CDR3 sequence (DNA): TGTGCCAGTAGTATAGTTCAGGGGAGCGATCAGCCCCAGCATTTT. It encodes CASSIVQGSDQPQHF.

The chain combines TRBV5-1 with TRBJ2-3; D is unclear. The CDR3 is 14 amino acids. Germline V gene data show CDR1 as SGHRS and CDR2 as YFSETQ. The germline V and J ends were trimmed by 1 base and 2 bases, with 8 bases remaining between them. The CDR3 spells CASSLLLTTDTQYF. The CDR3 nucleotides are TGCGCCAGCAGCTTGCTACTTACCACAGATACGCAGTATTTT.

This clonotype appeared a few times. V gene TRBV11-1 combines with J gene TRBJ2-1; D possibly corresponds to TRBD2 (6 bases). The CDR3 is 14 residues long. In germline, CDR1 is SGHAT, CDR2 FQDESV (reference sequence). The V end was cut by 4 bases, the J end by 7 bases, with 14 bases between. The CDR3 is CASSWGRLANEQFF. The CDR3 DNA reads TGTGCCAGCAGCTGGGGCCGTCTAGCGAATGAGCAGTTCTTC.

The chain joins TRBV5-6 to TRBJ2-1; a possible D gene is TRBD2 (6 bases). V was shortened by 3 bases and J by 14 bases, with 12 bases between the two germline ends. The CDR3 sequence is 11 residues long. Germline CDR1 reads SGHDT; CDR2 reads YYEEEE. The CDR3 coding sequence is TGTGCCAGCAGCTCGGCGGGCGGGGAGTTCTTC. This gives the protein CASSSAGGEFF.

V usage is TRBV12-3 or TRBV12-4 and J usage is TRBJ1-5; D not certain. The CDR3 covers 15 residues. The ends were cut back, 5 bases at V and 2 bases at J, with 13 bases in the middle. CDR3 sequence (DNA): TGTGCCAGCAGTCTGGGAGTCTCGGGCAATCAGCCCCAGCATTTT. This encodes CASSLGVSGNQPQHF.